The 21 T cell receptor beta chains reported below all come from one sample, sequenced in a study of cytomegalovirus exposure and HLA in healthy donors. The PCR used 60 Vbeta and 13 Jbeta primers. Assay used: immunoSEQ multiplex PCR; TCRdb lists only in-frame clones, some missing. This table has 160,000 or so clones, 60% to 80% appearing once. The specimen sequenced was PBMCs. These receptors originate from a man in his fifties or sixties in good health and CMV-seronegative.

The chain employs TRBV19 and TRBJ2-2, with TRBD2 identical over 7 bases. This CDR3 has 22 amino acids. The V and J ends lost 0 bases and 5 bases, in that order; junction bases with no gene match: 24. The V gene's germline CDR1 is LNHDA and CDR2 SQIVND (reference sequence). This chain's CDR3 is CASSIDLRTPGRGGRSTGELFF. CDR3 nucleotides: TGTGCCAGTAGTATAGATTTACGGACTCCGGGGCGCGGGGGTCGGTCGACCGGGGAGCTGTTTTTT.

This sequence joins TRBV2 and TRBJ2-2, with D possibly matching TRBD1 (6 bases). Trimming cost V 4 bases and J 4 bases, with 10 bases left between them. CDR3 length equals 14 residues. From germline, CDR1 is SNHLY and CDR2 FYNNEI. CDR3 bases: TGTGCCAGCAGTGCCAGGGGTAGCACCGGGGAGCTGTTTTTT. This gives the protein CASSARGSTGELFF.

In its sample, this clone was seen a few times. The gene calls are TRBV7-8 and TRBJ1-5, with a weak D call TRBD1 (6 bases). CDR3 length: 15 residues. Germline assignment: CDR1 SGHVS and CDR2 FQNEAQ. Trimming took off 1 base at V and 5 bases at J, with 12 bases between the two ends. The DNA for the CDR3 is TGTGCCAGCAGCTTAGTCACAGGGATAGATCAGCCCCAGCATTTT. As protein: CASSLVTGIDQPQHF.

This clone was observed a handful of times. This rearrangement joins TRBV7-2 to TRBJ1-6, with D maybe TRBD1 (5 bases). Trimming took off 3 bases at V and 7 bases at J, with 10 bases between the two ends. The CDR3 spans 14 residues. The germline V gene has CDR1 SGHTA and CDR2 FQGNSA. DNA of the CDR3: TGTGCCAGCAGCTTCAACAGGCAGAATTCACCCCTCCACTTT. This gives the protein CASSFNRQNSPLHF.

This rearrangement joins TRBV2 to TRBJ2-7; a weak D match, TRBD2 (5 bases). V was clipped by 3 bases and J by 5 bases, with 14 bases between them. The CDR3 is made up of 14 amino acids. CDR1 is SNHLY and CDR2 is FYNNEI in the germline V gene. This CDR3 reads CASSDGLASDEQYF. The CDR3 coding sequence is TGTGCCAGCAGTGACGGGCTAGCCAGCGACGAGCAGTACTTC.

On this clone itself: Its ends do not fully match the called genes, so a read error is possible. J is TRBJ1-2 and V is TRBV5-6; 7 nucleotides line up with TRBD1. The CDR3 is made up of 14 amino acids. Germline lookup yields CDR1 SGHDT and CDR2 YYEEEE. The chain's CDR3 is CASSRDSSNYGYPF. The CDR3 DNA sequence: TGTGCCAGCAGCCGGGACAGCTCTAACTATGGCTACCCCTTC.

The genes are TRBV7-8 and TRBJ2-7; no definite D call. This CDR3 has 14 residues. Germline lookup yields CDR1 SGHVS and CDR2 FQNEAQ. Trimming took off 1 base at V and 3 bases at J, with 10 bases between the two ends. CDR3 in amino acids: CASSLVVSGYEQYF. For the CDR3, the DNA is TGTGCCAGCAGCTTAGTAGTCTCCGGCTACGAGCAGTACTTC.

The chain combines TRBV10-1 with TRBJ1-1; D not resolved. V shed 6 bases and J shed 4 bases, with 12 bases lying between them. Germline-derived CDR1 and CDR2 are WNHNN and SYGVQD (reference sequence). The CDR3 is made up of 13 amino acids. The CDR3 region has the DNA TGCGCCAGCAGGGGAGTCGGGTCCACTGAAGCTTTCTTT. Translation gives CASRGVGSTEAFF.

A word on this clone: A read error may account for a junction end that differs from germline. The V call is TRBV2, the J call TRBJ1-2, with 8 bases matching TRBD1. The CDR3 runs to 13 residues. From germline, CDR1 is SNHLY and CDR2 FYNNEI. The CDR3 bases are TGTGCCAGCAGTGAATATGTGGCAGGGGGCTACCCCTTC. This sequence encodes CASSEYVAGGYPF.

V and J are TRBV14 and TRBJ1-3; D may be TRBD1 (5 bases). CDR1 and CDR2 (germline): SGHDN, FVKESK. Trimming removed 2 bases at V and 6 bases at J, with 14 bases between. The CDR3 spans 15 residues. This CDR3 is CASSQRQGRVNTIYF. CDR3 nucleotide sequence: TGTGCCAGCAGCCAACGTCAGGGAAGGGTAAACACCATATATTTT.

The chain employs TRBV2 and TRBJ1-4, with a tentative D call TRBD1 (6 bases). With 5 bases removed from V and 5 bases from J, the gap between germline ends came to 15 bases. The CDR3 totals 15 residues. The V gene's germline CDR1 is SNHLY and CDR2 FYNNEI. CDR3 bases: TGTGCCAGCAGTCAAACACAGGGAAAAAATGAAAAACTGTTTTTT. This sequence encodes CASSQTQGKNEKLFF.

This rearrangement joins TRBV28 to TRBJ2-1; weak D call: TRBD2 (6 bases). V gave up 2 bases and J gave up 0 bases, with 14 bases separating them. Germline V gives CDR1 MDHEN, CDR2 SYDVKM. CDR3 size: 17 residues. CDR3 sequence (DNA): TGTGCCAGCAGTTTACGGGGGATAGTCCCCTCCTACAATGAGCAGTTCTTC. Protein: CASSLRGIVPSYNEQFF.

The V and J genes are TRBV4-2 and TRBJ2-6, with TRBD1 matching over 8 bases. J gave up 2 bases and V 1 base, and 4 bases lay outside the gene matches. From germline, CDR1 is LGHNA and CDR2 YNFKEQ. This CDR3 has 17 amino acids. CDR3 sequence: CASSQVQGATGANVLTF. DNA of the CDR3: TGTGCCAGCAGCCAAGTCCAGGGGGCGACTGGGGCCAACGTCCTGACTTTC.

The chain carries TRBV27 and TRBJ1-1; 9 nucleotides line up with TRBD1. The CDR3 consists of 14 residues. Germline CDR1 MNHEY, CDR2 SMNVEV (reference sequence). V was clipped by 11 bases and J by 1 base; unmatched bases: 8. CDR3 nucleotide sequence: TGTGCCTGCTCGACAGGGGGGTCGAACACTGAAGCTTTCTTT. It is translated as CACSTGGSNTEAFF.

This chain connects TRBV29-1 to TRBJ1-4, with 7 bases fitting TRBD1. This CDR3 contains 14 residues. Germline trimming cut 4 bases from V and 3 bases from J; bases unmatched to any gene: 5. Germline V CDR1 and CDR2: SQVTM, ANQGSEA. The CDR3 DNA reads TGCAGCGTTGGACAGGGAAGGGCTAATGAAAAACTGTTTTTT. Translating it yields CSVGQGRANEKLFF.

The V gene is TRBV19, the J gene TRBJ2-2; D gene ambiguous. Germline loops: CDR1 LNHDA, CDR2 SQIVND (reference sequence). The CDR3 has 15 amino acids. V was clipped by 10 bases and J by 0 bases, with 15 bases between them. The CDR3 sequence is CATRKQWANTGELFF. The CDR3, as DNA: TGTGCCACCCGAAAACAGTGGGCGAACACCGGGGAGCTGTTTTTT.

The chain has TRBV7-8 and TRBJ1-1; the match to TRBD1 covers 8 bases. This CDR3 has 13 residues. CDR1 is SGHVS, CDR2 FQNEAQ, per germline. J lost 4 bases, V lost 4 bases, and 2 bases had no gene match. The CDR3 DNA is TGTGCCAGCAGCTACACAGGGGGCACTGAAGCTTTCTTT. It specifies CASSYTGGTEAFF.

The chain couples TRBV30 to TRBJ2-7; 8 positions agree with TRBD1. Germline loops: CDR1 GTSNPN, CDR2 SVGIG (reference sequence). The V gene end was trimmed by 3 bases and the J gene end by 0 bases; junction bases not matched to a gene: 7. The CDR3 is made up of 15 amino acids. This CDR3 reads CAWSARTGSSYEQYF. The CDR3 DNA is TGTGCCTGGAGCGCTCGGACAGGGAGCTCCTACGAGCAGTACTTC.

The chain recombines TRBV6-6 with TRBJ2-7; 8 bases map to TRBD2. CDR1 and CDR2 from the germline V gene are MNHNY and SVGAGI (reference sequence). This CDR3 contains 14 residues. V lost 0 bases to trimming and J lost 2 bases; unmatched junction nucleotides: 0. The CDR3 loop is CASSYSGLAYEQYF. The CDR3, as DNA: TGTGCCAGCAGTTACTCGGGACTAGCCTACGAGCAGTACTTC.

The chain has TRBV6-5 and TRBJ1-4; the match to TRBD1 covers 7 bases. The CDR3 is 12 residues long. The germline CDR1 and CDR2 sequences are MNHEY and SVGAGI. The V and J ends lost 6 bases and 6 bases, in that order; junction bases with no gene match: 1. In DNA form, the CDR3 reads TGTGCCAGCAGGCAGGGGGATGAAAAACTGTTTTTT. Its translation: CASRQGDEKLFF.

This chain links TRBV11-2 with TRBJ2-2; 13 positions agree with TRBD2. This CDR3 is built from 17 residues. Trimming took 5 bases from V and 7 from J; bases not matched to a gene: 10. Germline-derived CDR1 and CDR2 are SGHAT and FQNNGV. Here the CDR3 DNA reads TGTGCCAGCAGCCCCAGACTAGCGGGAGGCCAGGGCGGGGAGCTGTTTTTT. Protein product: CASSPRLAGGQGGELFF.